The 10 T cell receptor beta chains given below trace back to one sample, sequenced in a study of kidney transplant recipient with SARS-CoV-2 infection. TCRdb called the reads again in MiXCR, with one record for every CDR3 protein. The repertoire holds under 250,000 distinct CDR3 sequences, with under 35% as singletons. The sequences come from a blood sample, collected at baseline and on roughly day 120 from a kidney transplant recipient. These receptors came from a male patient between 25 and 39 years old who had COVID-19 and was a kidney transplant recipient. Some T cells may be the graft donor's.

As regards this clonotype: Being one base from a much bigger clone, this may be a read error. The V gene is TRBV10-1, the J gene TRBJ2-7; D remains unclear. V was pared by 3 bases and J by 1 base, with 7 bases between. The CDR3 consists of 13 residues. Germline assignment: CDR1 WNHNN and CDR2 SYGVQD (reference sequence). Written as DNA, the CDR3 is TGCGCCAGCAGTGATAGCAGGTCCTACGAGCAGTACTTC. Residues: CASSDSRSYEQYF.

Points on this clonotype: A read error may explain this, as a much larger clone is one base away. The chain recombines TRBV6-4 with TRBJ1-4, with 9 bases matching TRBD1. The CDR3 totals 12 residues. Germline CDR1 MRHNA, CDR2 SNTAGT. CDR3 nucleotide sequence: TGTACTATGGGACAGGGCCCGGAAAAACTGTTTTTT. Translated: CTMGQGPEKLFF.

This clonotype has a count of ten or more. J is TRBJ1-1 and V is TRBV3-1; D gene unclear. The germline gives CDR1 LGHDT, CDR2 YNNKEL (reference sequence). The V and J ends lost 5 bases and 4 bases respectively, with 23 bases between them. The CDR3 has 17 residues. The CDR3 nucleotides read TGTGCCAGCAGCAATAGTCGTCCCATTTCAATTCGCACTGAAGCTTTCTTT. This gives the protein CASSNSRPISIRTEAFF.

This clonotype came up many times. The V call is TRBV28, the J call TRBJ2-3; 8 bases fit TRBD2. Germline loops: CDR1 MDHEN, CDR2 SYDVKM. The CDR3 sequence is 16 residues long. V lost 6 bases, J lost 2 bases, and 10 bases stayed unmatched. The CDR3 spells CASSLLGLEDTDTQYF. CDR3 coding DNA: TGTGCCAGCAGCTTACTGGGACTAGAGGACACAGATACGCAGTATTTT.

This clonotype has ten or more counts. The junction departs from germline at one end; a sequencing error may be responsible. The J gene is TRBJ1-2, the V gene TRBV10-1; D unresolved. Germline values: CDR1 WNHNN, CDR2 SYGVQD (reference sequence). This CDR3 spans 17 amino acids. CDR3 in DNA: TGTGCCAGCAGTTACATCAAACGCTCTAGAAAGACCTATGGCTACACCTTC. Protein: CASSYIKRSRKTYGYTF.

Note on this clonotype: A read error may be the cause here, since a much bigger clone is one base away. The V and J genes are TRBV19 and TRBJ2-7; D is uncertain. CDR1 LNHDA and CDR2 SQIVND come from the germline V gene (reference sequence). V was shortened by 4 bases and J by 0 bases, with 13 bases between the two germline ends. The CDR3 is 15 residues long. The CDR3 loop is CASSTRGRVSYEQYF. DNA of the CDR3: TGTGCCAGTAGTACCAGAGGCCGGGTCTCCTACGAGCAGTACTTC.

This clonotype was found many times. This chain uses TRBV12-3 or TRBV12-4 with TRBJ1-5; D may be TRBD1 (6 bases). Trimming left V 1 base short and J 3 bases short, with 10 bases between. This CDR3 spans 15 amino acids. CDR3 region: CASSLVRGFNQPQHF. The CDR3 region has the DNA TGTGCCAGCAGTTTAGTCAGGGGATTCAATCAGCCCCAGCATTTT.

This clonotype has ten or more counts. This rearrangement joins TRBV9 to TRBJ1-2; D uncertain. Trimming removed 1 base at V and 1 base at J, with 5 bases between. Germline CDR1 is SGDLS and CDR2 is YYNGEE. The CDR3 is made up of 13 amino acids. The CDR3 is CASSVSGNYGYTF. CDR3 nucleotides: TGTGCCAGCAGCGTATCTGGTAACTATGGCTACACCTTC. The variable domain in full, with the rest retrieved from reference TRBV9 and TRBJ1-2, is DSGVTQTPKHLITATGQRVTLRCSPRSGDLSVYWYQQSLDQGLQFLIQYYNGEERAKGNILERFSAQQFPDLHSELNLSSLELGDSALYFCASSVSGNYGYTFGSGTRLTVV.

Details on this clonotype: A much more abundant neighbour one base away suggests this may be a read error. CDR3 protein: CSARGRDRGQETQYF. The CDR3, as DNA: TGCAGTGCTAGAGGTCGGGACAGGGGGCAAGAGACCCAGTACTTC. The chain recombines TRBV20-1 with TRBJ2-5, with TRBD1 matching over 11 bases. The V gene's germline CDR1 is DFQATT and CDR2 SNEGSKA (reference sequence). The CDR3 runs 15 residues. V shed 1 base and J 2 bases; nucleotides not matched to a gene: 3.

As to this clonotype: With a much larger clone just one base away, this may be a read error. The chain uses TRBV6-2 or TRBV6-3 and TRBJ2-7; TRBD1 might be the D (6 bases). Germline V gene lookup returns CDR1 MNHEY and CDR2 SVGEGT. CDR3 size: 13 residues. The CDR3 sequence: CAGRGRGAYEQYF. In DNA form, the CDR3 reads TGTGCCGGCAGGGGCAGGGGAGCCTACGAGCAGTACTTC.